Listed below are T cell receptor beta chains from one sample, sequenced in a study of blood T cell repertoires in COVID-19. Sequencing was performed with immunoSEQ multiplex PCR; in TCRdb, only in-frame clones are kept and a portion is missing. The sample lists a few hundred thousand clones, around 87% seen once, with 2% to 3% in the top ten. Sequencing was done on a sample of peripheral blood. The receptors originated from a man between 18 and 29 years old with active or convalescent COVID-19. CDR3s include the opening cysteine and the closing phenylalanine or tryptophan. The order of the fields is clone size, V gene, D gene, J gene, CDR3 DNA, CDR3 protein. A D gene is named only where the DNA matches it firmly. Rows may omit the clone size; those that give it use once, few, many or a size class.

>.|TRBV28|.|TRBJ1-2
TGTGCCATGGCATATGGCTACACCTTC
CAMAYGYTF
>.|TRBV29-1|TRBD1|TRBJ2-7
TGCAGCGTTGAAGATCCCGACAGGGGGAACGAGCAGTACTTC
CSVEDPDRGNEQYF
>.|TRBV5-1|TRBD1|TRBJ1-5
TGCGCCAGCAGCCCCGGGACAGGGGATCAGCCCCAGCATTTT
CASSPGTGDQPQHF
>.|TRBV2|TRBD2|TRBJ2-5
TGTGCCAGCATGGGGACTAGCGGGACCGGGACCCAGTACTTC
CASMGTSGTGTQYF
>.|TRBV14|.|TRBJ2-7
TGTGCCAGCAGCCAAGACAGAGGACGGGGACTTTACGAGCAGTACTTC
CASSQDRGRGLYEQYF
>.|TRBV5-1|.|TRBJ2-7
TGCGCCAGCAGCTTGGCCGGGACAAATCGCTACGAGCAGTACTTC
CASSLAGTNRYEQYF
>.|TRBV7-8|.|TRBJ1-1
TGTGCCAGCAGCTTAGTTCGGGGAGAGTCGGACACTGAAGCTTTCTTT
CASSLVRGESDTEAFF
>.|TRBV9|TRBD2|TRBJ2-2
TGTGCCAGCAGCGCCCGACCTCATGCTGGGTCGGGAGGGGGCGGGGAGCTGTTTTTT
CASSARPHAGSGGGGELFF
>.|TRBV6-6|TRBD1|TRBJ1-2
TGTGCCAGCAGATGGACAGGTGCGTCCCATGGCTACACCTTC
CASRWTGASHGYTF
>few|TRBV2|.|TRBJ1-1
TGTGCCAGCAGCGGAGGGACGGTGAACACTGAAGCTTTCTTT
CASSGGTVNTEAFF
>once|TRBV5-1|TRBD1|TRBJ2-2
TGCGCCAGCAGCGGCAACAGGGGGCGGACCCTCACCGGGGAGCTGTTTTTT
CASSGNRGRTLTGELFF
>.|TRBV28|.|TRBJ1-2
TGTGCCAGCATCACAGGGAACTATGGCTACACCTTC
CASITGNYGYTF
>.|TRBV2|.|TRBJ2-2
TGTGCCAGCAGCGAACAGGGTCCGGGGGAGCTGTTTTTT
CASSEQGPGELFF
>.|TRBV27|.|TRBJ2-2
TGTGCCAGCAGCCCGGGGACCGGGGAGCTGTTTTTT
CASSPGTGELFF
>.|TRBV20-1|.|TRBJ2-1
TGCAGTGCTAACAGCATCCATGAGCAGTTCTTC
CSANSIHEQFF
>.|TRBV11-3|TRBD2|TRBJ2-2
TGTGCCAGCAGCTTAGCCGGGGGGTGGAACACCGGGGAGCTGTTTTTT
CASSLAGGWNTGELFF
>.|TRBV25-1|.|TRBJ1-1
TGTGCCAGCAGTGAATATTTGGGCGCTTCCACTGAAGCTTTCTTT
CASSEYLGASTEAFF
>.|TRBV7-8|TRBD2|TRBJ2-6
TGTGCCAGCAGCTTAGACGGCGGGAGCCCCTCTGGGGCCAACGTCCTGACTTTC
CASSLDGGSPSGANVLTF
>.|TRBV29-1|.|TRBJ1-1
TGCAGCGTTGAACAGGGATATCAGAACACTGAAGCTTTCTTT
CSVEQGYQNTEAFF
>.|TRBV19|TRBD2|TRBJ2-3
TGTGCCAGTAGTCGACTAGCGGGGTTTGATACGCAGTATTTT
CASSRLAGFDTQYF
>.|TRBV6-5|TRBD1|TRBJ2-5
TGTGCCAGCAAAGACAGGGGCCAAGAGACCCAGTACTTC
CASKDRGQETQYF
>.|TRBV28|.|TRBJ2-7
TGTGCCAGCAGTGTAAACTACGAGCAGTACTTC
CASSVNYEQYF
>.|TRBV14|.|TRBJ1-4
TGTGCCAGCAGCCAGAGGCAGGGTGTGAGGGAAAAACTGTTTTTT
CASSQRQGVREKLFF